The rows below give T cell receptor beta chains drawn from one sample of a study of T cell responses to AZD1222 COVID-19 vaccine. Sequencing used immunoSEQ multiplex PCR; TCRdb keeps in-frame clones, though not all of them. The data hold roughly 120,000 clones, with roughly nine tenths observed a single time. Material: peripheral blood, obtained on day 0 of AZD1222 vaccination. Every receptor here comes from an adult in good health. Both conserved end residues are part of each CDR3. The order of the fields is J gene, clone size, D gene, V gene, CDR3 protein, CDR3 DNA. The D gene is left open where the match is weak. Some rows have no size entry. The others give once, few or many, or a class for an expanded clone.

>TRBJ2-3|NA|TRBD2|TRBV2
CATKKGLGAGGLFTDTQYF
TGTGCCACAAAAAAGGGGCTAGGAGCGGGAGGGCTCTTCACAGATACGCAGTATTTT
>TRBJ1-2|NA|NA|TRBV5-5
CASSYERHYGYTF
TGTGCCAGCAGCTACGAGAGGCACTATGGCTACACCTTC
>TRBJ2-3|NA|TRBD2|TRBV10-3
CAGTSGSTDTQYF
TGTGCCGGTACTAGCGGGAGCACAGATACGCAGTATTTT
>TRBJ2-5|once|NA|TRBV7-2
CASSVGLQETQYF
TGTGCCAGCAGCGTCGGACTTCAAGAGACCCAGTACTTC
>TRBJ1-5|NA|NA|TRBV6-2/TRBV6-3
CASSSRGVNQPQHF
TGTGCCAGCAGTAGCCGGGGCGTCAATCAGCCCCAGCATTTT
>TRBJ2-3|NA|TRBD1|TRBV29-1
CSVGTGTTDTQYF
TGCAGCGTTGGGACAGGCACCACAGATACGCAGTATTTT
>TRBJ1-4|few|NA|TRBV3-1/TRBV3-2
CASSQQGLWSATNEKLFF
TGTGCCAGCAGCCAGCAGGGATTGTGGTCGGCCACTAATGAAAAACTGTTTTTT
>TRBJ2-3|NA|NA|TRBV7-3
CASSSTLSTDTQYF
TGTGCCAGCAGCTCAACCCTGAGCACAGATACGCAGTATTTT
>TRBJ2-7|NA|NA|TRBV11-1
CASSPSRGLGYEQYF
TGTGCCAGCAGCCCCTCTCGGGGGTTGGGCTACGAGCAGTACTTC
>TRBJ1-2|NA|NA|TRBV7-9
CASSHRARGDGYTF
TGTGCCAGCAGCCATCGGGCCAGGGGCGATGGCTACACCTTC
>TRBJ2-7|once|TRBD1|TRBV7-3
CASSKGQGSSYEQYF
TGTGCCAGCAGCAAGGGACAGGGGTCATCCTACGAGCAGTACTTC
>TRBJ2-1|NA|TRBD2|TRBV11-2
CASSRTGTNGEQFF
TGTGCCAGCAGCCGGACCGGGACTAACGGTGAGCAGTTCTTC
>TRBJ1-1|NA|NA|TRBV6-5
CASSSLGTEAFF
TGTGCCAGCAGCTCGCTGGGCACTGAAGCTTTCTTT